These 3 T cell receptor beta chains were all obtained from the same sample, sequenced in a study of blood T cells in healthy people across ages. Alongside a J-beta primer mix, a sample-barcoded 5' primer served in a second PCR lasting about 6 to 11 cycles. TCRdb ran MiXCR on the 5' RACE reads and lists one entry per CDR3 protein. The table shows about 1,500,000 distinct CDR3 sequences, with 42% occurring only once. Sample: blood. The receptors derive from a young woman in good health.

CDR3 in amino acids: CASSAITGELFF. Written as DNA, the CDR3 is TGCGCCAGCAGCGCCATAACCGGGGAGCTGTTTTTT. This rearrangement joins TRBV5-1 to TRBJ2-2; D uncertain. V gave up 4 bases and J gave up 5 bases, with 6 bases separating them. Germline loops: CDR1 SGHRS, CDR2 YFSETQ. The CDR3 runs 12 residues. Full variable domain (outside the CDR3, taken from reference TRBV5-1 and TRBJ2-2): KAGVTQTPRYLIKTRGQQVTLSCSPISGHRSVSWYQQTPGQGLQFLFEYFSETQRNKGNFPGRFSGRQFSNSRSEMNVSTLELGDSALYLCASSAITGELFFGEGSRLTVL.

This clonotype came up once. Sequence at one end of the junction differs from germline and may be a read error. Here the CDR3 reads CASNLVGTSTETQYF. Written as DNA, the CDR3 is TGCGCCAGCAACTTGGTTGGGACTAGTACGGAGACCCAGTACTTC. The rearrangement uses TRBV5-1 and TRBJ2-5; 8 positions match TRBD2. Germline lookup yields CDR1 SGHRS and CDR2 YFSETQ. The CDR3 spans 15 residues.

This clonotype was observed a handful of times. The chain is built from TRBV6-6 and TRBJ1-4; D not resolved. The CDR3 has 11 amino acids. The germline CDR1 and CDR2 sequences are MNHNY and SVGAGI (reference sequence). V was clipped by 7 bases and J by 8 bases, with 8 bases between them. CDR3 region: CASTSQEKLFF. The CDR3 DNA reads TGTGCCAGCACTTCCCAGGAAAAACTGTTTTTT.